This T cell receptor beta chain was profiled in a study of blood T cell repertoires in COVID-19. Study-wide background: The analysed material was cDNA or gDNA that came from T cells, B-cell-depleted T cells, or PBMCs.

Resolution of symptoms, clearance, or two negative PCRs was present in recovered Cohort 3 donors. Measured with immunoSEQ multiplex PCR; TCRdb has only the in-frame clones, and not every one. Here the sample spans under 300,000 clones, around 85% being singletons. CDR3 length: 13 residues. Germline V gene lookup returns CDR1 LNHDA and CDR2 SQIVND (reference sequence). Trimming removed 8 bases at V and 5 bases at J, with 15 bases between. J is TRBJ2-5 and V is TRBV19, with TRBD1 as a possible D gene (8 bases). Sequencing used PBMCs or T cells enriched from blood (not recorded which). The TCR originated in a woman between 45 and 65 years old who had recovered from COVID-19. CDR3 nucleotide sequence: TGTGCCAGTGGGGTACAGGGGGGGGAGACCCAGTACTTC. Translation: CASGVQGGETQYF.